This T cell receptor (beta chain) stems from a study of T cells in Graves' hyperthyroidism and ophthalmopathy. The V end lost 5 bases, the J end lost 0 bases, and 11 bases lay between the germline ends. Germline CDR1 and CDR2: KGHSH and LQKENI. The CDR3 has 15 residues. There are a few counts of this clonotype. Researchers took RNA transcripts and amplified the TCR beta CDR3 regions from them. TCR CDR3 underwent first-round RT-PCR with the HTBI primer set. TCRdb ran MiXCR on the multiplex PCR reads and lists one entry per CDR3 protein. The table lists hundreds of thousands of distinct CDR3 sequences, roughly 15% of them singletons.

The receptor's source is a woman between 50 and 59 years old with Graves' ophthalmopathy. The chain has TRBV18 and TRBJ2-1; D is undetermined. The sample taken for sequencing was blood. The CDR3 is CASSIDQSSYNEQFF. CDR3 DNA sequence: TGTGCCAGCTCAATCGATCAGAGCTCCTACAATGAGCAGTTCTTC.